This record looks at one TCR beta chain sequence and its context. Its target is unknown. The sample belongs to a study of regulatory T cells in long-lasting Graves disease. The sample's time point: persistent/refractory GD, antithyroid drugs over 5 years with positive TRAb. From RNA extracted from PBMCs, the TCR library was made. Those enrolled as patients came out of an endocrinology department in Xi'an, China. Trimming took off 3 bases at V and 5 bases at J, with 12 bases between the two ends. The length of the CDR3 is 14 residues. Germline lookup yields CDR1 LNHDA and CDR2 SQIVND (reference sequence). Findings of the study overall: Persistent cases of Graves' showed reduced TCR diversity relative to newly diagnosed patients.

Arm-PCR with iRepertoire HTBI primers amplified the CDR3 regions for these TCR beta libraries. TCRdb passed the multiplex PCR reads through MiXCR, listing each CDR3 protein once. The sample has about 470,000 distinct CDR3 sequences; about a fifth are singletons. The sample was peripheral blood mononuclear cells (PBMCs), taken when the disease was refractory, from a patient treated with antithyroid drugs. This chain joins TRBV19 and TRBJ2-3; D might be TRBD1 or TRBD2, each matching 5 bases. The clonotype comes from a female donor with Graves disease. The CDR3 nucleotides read TGTGCCAGTAGTATTGGGCAGGGAGTAGATACGCAGTATTTT. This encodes CASSIGQGVDTQYF.